Listed here is a single TCR beta chain. In its sample, this clone was seen a few times. Its cognate antigen has yet to be identified. Base qualities are missing; no much larger clone stands one base away. The germline V gene yields LGHNT for CDR1 and FRNRAP for CDR2. From the cysteine through the phenylalanine, the CDR3 covers 17 amino acids. Only the CDR3 part of the read is kept: 51 bases, read in frame from the first base. Trimming leaves V shorter by 0 bases and J shorter by 0 bases, with the junction holding 7 bases beyond the gene matches. The data belong to a study of CD8+ T cells in alopecia areata (dated by TCRdb to the late 2010s). Study-level background: Treated patients were enrolled in an open-label pilot trial of oral tofacitinib, 5 to 10 mg twice daily, for moderate-to-severe alopecia areata. Scalp clonality was compared across normal scalp (n=4), patchy alopecia areata scalp (n=8), and alopecia totalis/universalis scalp (n=8). Amplification of TCRbeta CDR3 regions was done by immunoSEQ multiplex PCR using 35 Vbeta forward primers and 13 Jbeta reverse primers. RNA was obtained with the PAXgene miRNA kit for fixed scalp, the miRNeasy kit for PBMCs, and the RNeasy kit for mouse skin. Tofacitinib-treated patients had biopsies at baseline and at 4 and 24 weeks of treatment, with a later scalp biopsy in several patients. In both human patients and the C3H/HeJ mouse model, the study applied high-throughput TCRbeta sequencing to look at T cell clonal expansion in alopecia areata. Patients received tofacitinib for 6 to 18 months and were then followed off drug for 6 months to check for delayed response and recurrence. For the treated patients, the SALT score, which quantifies what percentage of scalp surface area is affected, served as the measure of disease severity. Scalp tissue and sorted CD4+ and CD8+ peripheral blood T cells from patchy and totalis/universalis alopecia areata patients and from healthy controls were covered by human TCRbeta sequencing. Results the study describes overall, beyond this receptor: Unlike mouse skin, which is dominated by gammadelta T cells, normal human skin has resident alphabeta T cells that are also sequenced, and this complicates analysis of the scalp TCR repertoire. Higher clonality and more expanded CD8+ clones were observed in lesional scalp than in normal scalp, particularly in alopecia totalis/universalis, a finding suggestive of antigenic drive. Many expanded lesional clones were found to persist in scalp and blood during tofacitinib treatment, and relapse after treatment cessation may be partly explained by this persistence. With tofacitinib, both scalp clonality and the number of expanded CD8+ clones among the top 100 scalp clones went down significantly. Because the treated cohort was small and had only one nonresponder, larger studies are needed to examine links between baseline CD8+ expansion and response. Shared TCR sequences between patients were less evident than in mice, which may be partly attributable to HLA diversity in the patient population.

Taken with the paper, the label for treatment or condition translates to: oral pan-JAK inhibitor, 5-10 mg twice daily. From alopecia areata patients, peripheral blood was collected along with lesional scalp punch biopsies. After PBMCs were isolated by density centrifugation and stained for CD3, CD4 and CD8, a FACSAria was used to sort CD4+ and CD8+ T cells. Receptors were amplified or captured by the immunoSEQ multiplex PCR assay. RNA was extracted from all samples and reverse transcribed into cDNA, which served as template for TCR sequencing. SuperScript III was used to make first-strand cDNA, primed with a 2:1 mix of oligo-dT and random hexamers. A synthetic immune receptor repertoire was used to gauge amplification bias, and whatever bias remained was removed computationally. As for the authors' bioinformatics: After raw reads were preprocessed to remove errors, the CDR3 was defined following IMGT conventions as running from the conserved cysteine to phenylalanine. Clonality was computed as 1 minus the Shannon entropy, with the entropy normalized by log2 of the number of productive unique TCRs. Scalp TCRbeta sequences were cross-referenced with sorted blood CD4 and CD8 repertoires so that the CD4 or CD8 identity of scalp clones could be inferred. In TCRdb, the immuneACCESS table is reduced to in-frame sequences with V and J assigned. These tables do not hold every clone; where another copy was compared, an unresolved V gene accounts for under half, and the others remain unexplained. The V and J calls and the clone size are those of that table, but D and trimming were determined from the DNA. This sample has over 85,000 clones in its table, and 70% to 85% of those were observed once. Of the sample, 17% is held by the ten largest clones.

Recombination connected TRBV12-5 to TRBJ1-1; TRBD1 matches 7 bases in the middle. The material was CD8+ T cells sorted from blood, obtained at week 44, from a patient treated with tofacitinib. The TCR originated in a human donor with alopecia areata. The base sequence is TGTGCTAGTGGTTTGGTACGGGGGGACAGCATGAACACTGAAGCTTTCTTT. This gives the protein CASGLVRGDSMNTEAFF.